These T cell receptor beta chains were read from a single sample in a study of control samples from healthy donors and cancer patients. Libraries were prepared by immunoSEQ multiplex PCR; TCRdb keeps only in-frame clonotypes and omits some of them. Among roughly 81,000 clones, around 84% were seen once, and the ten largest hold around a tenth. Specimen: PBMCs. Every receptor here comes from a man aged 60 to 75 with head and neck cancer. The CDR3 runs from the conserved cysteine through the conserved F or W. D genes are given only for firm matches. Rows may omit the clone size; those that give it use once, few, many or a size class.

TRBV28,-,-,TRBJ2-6,CASSLGDSSSGANVLTF,TGTGCCAGCAGTTTAGGGGACTCCAGCTCTGGGGCCAACGTCCTGACTTTC
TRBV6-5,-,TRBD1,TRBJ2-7,CASKGDRSYEQYF,TGTGCCAGCAAAGGGGACAGGTCCTACGAGCAGTACTTC
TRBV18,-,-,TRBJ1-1,CASSPPTGLNTEAFF,TGTGCCAGCTCACCACCCACAGGTCTGAACACTGAAGCTTTCTTT
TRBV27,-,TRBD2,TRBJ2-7,CASSLPPPGQKLAAFSYEQYF,TGTGCCAGCAGTTTACCCCCCCCTGGACAGAAACTAGCGGCTTTCTCCTACGAGCAGTACTTC
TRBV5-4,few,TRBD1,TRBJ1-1,CASRKGQGAVTEAFF,TGTGCCAGCAGAAAAGGACAGGGGGCAGTCACTGAAGCTTTCTTT
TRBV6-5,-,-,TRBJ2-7,CASSYSLGGSSYEQYF,TGTGCCAGCAGTTACTCGTTGGGTGGGAGCTCCTACGAGCAGTACTTC
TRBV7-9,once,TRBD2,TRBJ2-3,CASGRLAGETDTQYF,TGTGCCAGCGGAAGACTAGCGGGAGAGACAGATACGCAGTATTTT
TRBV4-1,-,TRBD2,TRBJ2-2,CASSRPGGISTGELFF,TGCGCCAGCAGTAGGCCGGGAGGAATTAGCACCGGGGAGCTGTTTTTT
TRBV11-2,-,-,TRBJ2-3,CASSLVSGTDTQYF,TGTGCCAGCAGCTTAGTTAGCGGCACAGATACGCAGTATTTT
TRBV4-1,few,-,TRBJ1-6,CASSPIEGRTNSPLHF,TGCGCCAGCAGCCCAATCGAGGGACGGACTAATTCACCCCTCCACTTT
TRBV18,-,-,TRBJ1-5,CASSPPDRTWQPQHF,TGTGCCAGCTCACCCCCTGACAGGACTTGGCAGCCCCAGCATTTT
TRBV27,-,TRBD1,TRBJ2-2,CASTTGGLVGTGELFF,TGTGCCAGCACCACAGGGGGCCTAGTGGGAACCGGGGAGCTGTTTTTT
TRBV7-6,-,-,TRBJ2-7,CASSLGPDREQYF,TGTGCCAGCAGCTTAGGTCCGGATCGGGAGCAGTACTTC
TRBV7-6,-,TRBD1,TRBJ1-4,CASSRPGQGDEKLFF,TGTGCCAGCAGTCGTCCGGGACAGGGGGACGAAAAACTGTTTTTT
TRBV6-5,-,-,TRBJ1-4,CASSRDTRTNEKLFF,TGTGCCAGCAGCCGGGACACCCGAACTAATGAAAAACTGTTTTTT
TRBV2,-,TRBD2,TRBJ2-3,CASSVGLAGPADTQYF,TGTGCCAGCAGTGTCGGACTAGCGGGGCCGGCAGATACGCAGTATTTT
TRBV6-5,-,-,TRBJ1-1,CASTRGTEAFF,TGTGCCAGCACCCGAGGGACTGAAGCTTTCTTT
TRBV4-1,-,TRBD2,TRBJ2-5,CASSQPGLAGGRTQYF,TGCGCCAGCAGCCAACCGGGACTAGCGGGGGGCCGCACCCAGTACTTC
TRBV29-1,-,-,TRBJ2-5,CSVRKQIQETQYF,TGCAGCGTCCGGAAACAGATCCAAGAGACCCAGTACTTC
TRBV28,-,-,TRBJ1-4,CASLPNRGALNEKLFF,TGTGCCAGCCTCCCGAACCGGGGAGCCCTTAATGAAAAACTGTTTTTT
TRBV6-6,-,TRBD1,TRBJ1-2,CASSLGQRNYGYTF,TGTGCCAGCAGTTTGGGACAGCGGAACTATGGCTACACCTTC
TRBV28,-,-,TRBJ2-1,CASIGGGTGANEQFF,TGTGCCAGCATCGGGGGCGGGACCGGGGCCAATGAGCAGTTCTTC
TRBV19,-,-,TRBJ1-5,CASSLPDQNQPQHF,TGTGCCAGTAGTCTTCCGGACCAAAATCAGCCCCAGCATTTT
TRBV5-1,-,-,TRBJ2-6,CASSSRRSSGANVLTF,TGCGCCAGCAGCTCCAGACGGAGCTCTGGGGCCAACGTCCTGACTTTC
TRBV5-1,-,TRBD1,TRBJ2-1,CASSLAPGQGDEQFF,TGCGCCAGCAGCTTGGCTCCAGGGCAGGGGGATGAGCAGTTCTTC
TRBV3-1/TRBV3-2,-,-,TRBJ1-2,CASTGNYGYTF,TGTGCCAGCACCGGGAACTATGGCTACACCTTC
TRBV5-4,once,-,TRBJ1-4,CASSLGVGPGEKLFF,TGTGCCAGCAGCTTGGGGGTAGGGCCGGGAGAAAAACTGTTTTTT
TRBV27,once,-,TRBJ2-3,CASREWATDTQYF,TGTGCCAGCCGGGAATGGGCCACAGATACGCAGTATTTT
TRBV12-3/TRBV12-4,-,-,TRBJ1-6,CASSLEDTSPLHF,TGTGCCAGCAGTTTAGAAGATACTTCACCCCTCCACTTT
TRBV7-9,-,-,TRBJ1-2,CASSLSEDGYTF,TGTGCCAGCAGCTTGTCAGAGGATGGCTACACCTTC
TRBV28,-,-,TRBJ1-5,CASHLSGAGPQHF,TGTGCCAGCCACCTCTCCGGGGCTGGGCCCCAGCATTTT
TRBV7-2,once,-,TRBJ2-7,CASSLGQGTYEQYF,TGTGCCAGCAGCTTAGGGCAGGGCACCTACGAGCAGTACTTC
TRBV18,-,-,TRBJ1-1,CASSSQGENTEAFF,TGTGCCAGCTCATCCCAGGGAGAAAACACTGAAGCTTTCTTT
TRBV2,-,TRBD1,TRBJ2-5,CASSETGGTKTQYF,TGTGCCAGCAGTGAAACAGGGGGCACAAAGACCCAGTACTTC
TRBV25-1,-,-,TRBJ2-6,CASSEAGPFHSGANVLTF,TGTGCCAGCAGTGAGGCAGGGCCCTTCCACTCTGGGGCCAACGTCCTGACTTTC
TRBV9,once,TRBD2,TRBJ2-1,CASSPGTSGNSEQFF,TGTGCCAGCAGCCCTGGGACTAGCGGGAACAGTGAGCAGTTCTTC
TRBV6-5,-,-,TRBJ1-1,CASTLSQANTEAFF,TGTGCCAGCACCTTGTCACAGGCGAACACTGAAGCTTTCTTT
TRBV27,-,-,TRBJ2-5,CASSFQSTGPVTQYF,TGTGCCAGCAGTTTCCAATCGACTGGGCCAGTGACCCAGTACTTC
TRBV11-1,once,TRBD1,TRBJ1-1,CASSLGLTGYTEAFF,TGTGCCAGCAGCTTAGGGCTGACAGGGTACACTGAAGCTTTCTTT
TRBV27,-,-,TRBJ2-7,CASSLRQGLYEQYF,TGTGCCAGCAGTTTACGCCAGGGGCTCTACGAGCAGTACTTC
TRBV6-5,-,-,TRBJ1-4,CASSLLIGGVGEKLFF,TGTGCCAGCAGTTTACTGATCGGGGGCGTTGGAGAAAAACTGTTTTTT
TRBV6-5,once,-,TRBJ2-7,CASSVSGTLSYEQYF,TGTGCCAGCAGCGTATCCGGGACACTATCCTACGAGCAGTACTTC
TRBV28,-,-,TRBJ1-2,CASSLGYRGYTF,TGTGCCAGCAGTTTGGGATATCGCGGCTACACCTTC
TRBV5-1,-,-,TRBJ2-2,CASSFLVTGLSGGELFF,TGCGCCAGCAGCTTCCTGGTCACAGGGCTGAGTGGCGGGGAGCTGTTTTTT
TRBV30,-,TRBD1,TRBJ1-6,CAWSSGQTNNSPLHF,TGTGCCTGGAGTTCGGGACAGACGAATAATTCACCCCTCCACTTT